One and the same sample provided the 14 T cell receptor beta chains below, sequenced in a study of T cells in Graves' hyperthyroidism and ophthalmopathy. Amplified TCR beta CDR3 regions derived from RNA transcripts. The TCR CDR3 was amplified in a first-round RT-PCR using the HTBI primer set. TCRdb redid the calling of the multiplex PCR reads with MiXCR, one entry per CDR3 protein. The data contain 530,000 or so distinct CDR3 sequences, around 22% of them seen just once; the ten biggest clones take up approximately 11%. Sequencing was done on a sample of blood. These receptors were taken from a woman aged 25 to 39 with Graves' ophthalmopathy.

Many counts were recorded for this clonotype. Here the CDR3 DNA reads TGTGCCAGTAGTATCACTGGGGTAAACAGGGGAGGCAATTCACCCCTCCACTTT. Translation gives CASSITGVNRGGNSPLHF. The V gene is TRBV19, the J gene TRBJ1-6; 7 nucleotides line up with TRBD1. V dropped 3 bases and J dropped 7; count of bases not matched to a gene: 15. Per the germline V gene, CDR1 is LNHDA and CDR2 is SQIVND (reference sequence). The CDR3 covers 18 residues.

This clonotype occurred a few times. The CDR3 protein is CASSLGEGGGWTEAFF. The CDR3 DNA reads as TGCGCCAGCAGCTTGGGTGAGGGGGGAGGATGGACTGAAGCTTTCTTT. The chain is built from TRBV5-1 and TRBJ1-1; D may be TRBD1 (6 bases). CDR3 length: 16 amino acids. V was shortened by 0 bases and J by 5 bases, with 17 bases between the two germline ends. Per the germline V gene, CDR1 is SGHRS and CDR2 is YFSETQ.

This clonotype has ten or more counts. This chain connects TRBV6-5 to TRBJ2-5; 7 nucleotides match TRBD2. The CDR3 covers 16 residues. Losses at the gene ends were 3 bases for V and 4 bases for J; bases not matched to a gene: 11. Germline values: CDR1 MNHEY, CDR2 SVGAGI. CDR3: CASSYFLSGGGETQYF. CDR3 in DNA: TGTGCCAGCAGTTATTTTTTATCGGGAGGAGGAGAGACCCAGTACTTC.

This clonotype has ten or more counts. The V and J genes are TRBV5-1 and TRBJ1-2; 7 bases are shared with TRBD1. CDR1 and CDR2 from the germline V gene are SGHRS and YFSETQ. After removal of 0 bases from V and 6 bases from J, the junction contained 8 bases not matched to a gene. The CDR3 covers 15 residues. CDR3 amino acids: CASSLVDREVNGYTF. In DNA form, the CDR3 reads TGCGCCAGCAGCTTGGTTGACAGGGAGGTGAATGGCTACACCTTC.

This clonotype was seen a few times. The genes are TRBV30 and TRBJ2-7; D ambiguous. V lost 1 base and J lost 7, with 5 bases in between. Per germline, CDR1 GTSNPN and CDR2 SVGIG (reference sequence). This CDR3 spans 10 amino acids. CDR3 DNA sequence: TGTGCCTGGAGTGGTAAGGAGCAGTACTTC. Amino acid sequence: CAWSGKEQYF. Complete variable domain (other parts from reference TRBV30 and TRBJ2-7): SQTIHQWPATLVQPVGSPLSLECTVEGTSNPNLYWYRQAAGRGLQLLFYSVGIGQISSEVPQNLSASRPQDRQFILSSKKLLLSDSGFYLCAWSGKEQYFGPGTRLTVT.

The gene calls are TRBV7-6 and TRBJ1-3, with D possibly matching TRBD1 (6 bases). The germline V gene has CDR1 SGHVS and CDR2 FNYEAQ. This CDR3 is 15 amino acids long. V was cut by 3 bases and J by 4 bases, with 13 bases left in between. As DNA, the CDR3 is TGTGCCAGCAGCTTGCCAGGGGACTTGGGAAACACCATATATTTT. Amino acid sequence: CASSLPGDLGNTIYF.

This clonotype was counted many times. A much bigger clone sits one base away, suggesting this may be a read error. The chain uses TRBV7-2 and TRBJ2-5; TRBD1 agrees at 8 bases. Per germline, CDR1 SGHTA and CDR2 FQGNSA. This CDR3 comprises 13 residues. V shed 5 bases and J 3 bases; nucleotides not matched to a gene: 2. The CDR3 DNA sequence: TGTGCCAGCAGCCCGACAGGGGAAGAGACCCAGTACTTC. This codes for CASSPTGEETQYF.

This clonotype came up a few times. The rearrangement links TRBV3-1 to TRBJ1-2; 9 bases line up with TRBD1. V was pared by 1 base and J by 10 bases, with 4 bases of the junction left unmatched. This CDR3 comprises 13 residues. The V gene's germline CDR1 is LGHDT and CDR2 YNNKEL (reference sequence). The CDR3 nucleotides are TGTGCCAGCAGCCAAGGTCGGGACAGGGCCTACACCTTC. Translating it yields CASSQGRDRAYTF.

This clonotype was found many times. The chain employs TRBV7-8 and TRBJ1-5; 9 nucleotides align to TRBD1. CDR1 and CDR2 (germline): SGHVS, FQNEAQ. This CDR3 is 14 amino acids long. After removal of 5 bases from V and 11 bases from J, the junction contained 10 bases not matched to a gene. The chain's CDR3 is CASSLTGGGRTQHF. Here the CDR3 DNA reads TGTGCCAGCAGCCTTACAGGGGGCGGAAGGACCCAGCATTTT.

The CDR3 coding sequence is TGTGCCAGCATCCGGACAGGGAGCGGAAACACCATATATTTT. It is translated as CASIRTGSGNTIYF. The chain carries TRBV7-9 and TRBJ1-3; TRBD1 aligns across 8 bases. The ends lost 7 bases at V and 4 bases at J; junction bases unmatched: 6. Per germline, CDR1 SEHNR and CDR2 FQNEAQ (reference sequence). This CDR3 contains 14 residues.

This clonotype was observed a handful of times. In DNA form, the CDR3 reads TGCGCCAGCAGCCAAGTAGGGACAACTTACTATGGCTACACCTTC. Amino acid sequence: CASSQVGTTYYGYTF. V usage is TRBV4-1 and J usage is TRBJ1-2; tentative D call: TRBD1 (6 bases). V lost 1 base, J lost 3 bases, and 12 bases lay in between. Germline CDR1 MGHRA, CDR2 YSYEKL. The CDR3 runs to 15 residues.

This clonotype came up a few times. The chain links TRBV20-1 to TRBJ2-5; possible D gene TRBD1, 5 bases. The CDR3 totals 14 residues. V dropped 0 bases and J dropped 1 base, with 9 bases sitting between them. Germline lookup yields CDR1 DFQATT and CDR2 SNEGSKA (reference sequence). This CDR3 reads CSARDLTAQETQYF. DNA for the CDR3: TGCAGTGCTAGAGATTTGACAGCCCAAGAGACCCAGTACTTC.

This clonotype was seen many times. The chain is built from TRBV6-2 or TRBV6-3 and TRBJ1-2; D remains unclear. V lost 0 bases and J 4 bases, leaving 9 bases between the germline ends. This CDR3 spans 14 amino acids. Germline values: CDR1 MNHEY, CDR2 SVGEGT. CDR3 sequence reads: CASSYSSVSYGYTF. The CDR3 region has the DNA TGTGCCAGCAGTTACTCGAGCGTATCCTATGGCTACACCTTC.

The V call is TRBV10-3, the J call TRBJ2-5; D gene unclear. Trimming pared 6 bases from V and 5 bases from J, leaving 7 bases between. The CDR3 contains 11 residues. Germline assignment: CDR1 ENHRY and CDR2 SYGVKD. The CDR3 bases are TGTGCCATCAGAGCCCAGGAGACCCAGTACTTC. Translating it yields CAIRAQETQYF.